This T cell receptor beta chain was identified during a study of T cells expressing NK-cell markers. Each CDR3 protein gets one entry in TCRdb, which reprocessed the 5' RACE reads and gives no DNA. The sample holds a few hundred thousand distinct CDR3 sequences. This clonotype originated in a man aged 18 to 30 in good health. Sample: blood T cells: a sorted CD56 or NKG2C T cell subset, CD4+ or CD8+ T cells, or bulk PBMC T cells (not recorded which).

The CDR3 loop reads CSARDRPGDASGYTF. The chain links TRBV20-1 to TRBJ1-2; the TCRdb D gene call, TRBD1, has no DNA to confirm it. Germline V CDR1 and CDR2: DFQATT, SNEGSKA (reference sequence). The CDR3 spans 15 residues.